The 30 T cell receptor beta chains given below trace back to one sample, sequenced in a study of a mutant IDH1 vaccine in newly diagnosed glioma. Time point indicated: week 47, end of study. Vaccine doses each comprised 300 ug of mutant IDH1 20-mer peptide, with topical imiquimod. No antigens are known for them. Clones were sequenced by immunoSEQ multiplex PCR, and TCRdb holds only the in-frame ones, with some missing. The top ten hold 12% of the sample, which has about 34,000 clones, around nine tenths seen once. Sequenced here: PBMCs, sampled from a glioma patient whose treatment included an IDH1 peptide vaccine. All receptors derive from a woman aged 30 to 39 with glioma.

The chain employs TRBV29-1 and TRBJ1-1; no definite D call. CDR1 and CDR2 from the germline V gene are SQVTM and ANQGSEA. This CDR3 has 15 residues. V was clipped by 4 bases and J by 0 bases, with 15 bases between them. The CDR3 nucleotides read TGCAGCGTTGCTTCTGCCCTCGTAGTGAACACTGAAGCTTTCTTT. This gives the protein CSVASALVVNTEAFF.

The V call is TRBV29-1, the J call TRBJ1-1, with D unclear. Germline V lookup: CDR1 SQVTM, CDR2 ANQGSEA. The CDR3 is 14 amino acids. V was pared by 7 bases and J by 0 bases, with 15 bases between. In nucleotides, the CDR3 is TGCAGCGCCACCCCGGGGTTCATGAACACTGAAGCTTTCTTT. Protein sequence: CSATPGFMNTEAFF.

The chain employs TRBV5-1 and TRBJ2-3, with D maybe TRBD1 (5 bases). CDR1 and CDR2 (germline): SGHRS, YFSETQ. V gave up 0 bases and J gave up 3 bases, with 11 bases separating them. The CDR3 totals 15 residues. The CDR3 region has the DNA TGCGCCAGCAGCTTGGGCGGACACAGGACAGATACGCAGTATTTT. Encoded protein: CASSLGGHRTDTQYF.

The genes are TRBV4-1 and TRBJ1-2; 12 nucleotides align to TRBD1. Unmatched junction bases numbered 3, after V lost 3 bases and J lost 7 bases. The V gene's germline CDR1 is MGHRA and CDR2 YSYEKL. The CDR3 runs to 14 residues. The CDR3 sequence is CASSQGQGAGGYTF. Here the CDR3 DNA reads TGCGCCAGCAGCCAGGGACAGGGGGCGGGTGGCTACACCTTC.

This sequence joins TRBV30 and TRBJ1-2; 10 bases are a match to TRBD1. After removal of 7 bases from V and 8 bases from J, the junction contained 4 bases not matched to a gene. This CDR3 contains 11 residues. Germline CDR1 is GTSNPN and CDR2 is SVGIG (reference sequence). The CDR3 is CALDRGGGYTF. CDR3 coding DNA: TGTGCCTTGGACAGGGGGGGCGGCTACACCTTC. The full variable domain, its missing parts supplied by reference TRBV30 and TRBJ1-2, is SQTIHQWPATLVQPVGSPLSLECTVEGTSNPNLYWYRQAAGRGLQLLFYSVGIGQISSEVPQNLSASRPQDRQFILSSKKLLLSDSGFYLCALDRGGGYTFGSGTRLTVV.

The genes are TRBV5-6 and TRBJ1-3; D might be TRBD1 (6 bases). This CDR3 contains 17 residues. V was pared by 2 bases and J by 1 base, with 16 bases between. CDR1 SGHDT and CDR2 YYEEEE come from the germline V gene. CDR3 coding DNA: TGTGCCAGCAGCTTACTCGGGGGCTCAAGGTCTGGAAACACCATATATTTT. Encoded protein: CASSLLGGSRSGNTIYF.

The chain joins TRBV18 to TRBJ2-6, with 7 bases aligning to TRBD1. V gave up 3 bases and J gave up 0 bases; unmatched junction bases: 5. Germline lookup yields CDR1 KGHSH and CDR2 LQKENI. The CDR3 spans 17 residues. The CDR3 here is CASSPPRTGSGANVLTF. CDR3 nucleotide sequence: TGTGCCAGCTCACCCCCTAGGACAGGCTCTGGGGCCAACGTCCTGACTTTC.

The rearrangement uses TRBV6-1 and TRBJ2-1; 9 positions match TRBD1. This CDR3 has 13 residues. V shed 5 bases, J shed 13 bases, and the junction held 9 bases outside the gene matches. Germline CDR1 and CDR2: MNHNS and SASEGT. The CDR3 region has the DNA TGTGCCAGCAGTTCGAGTGGGACAGGGCATCAGTTCTTC. This codes for CASSSSGTGHQFF.

The V and J genes are TRBV5-4 and TRBJ1-4; the match to TRBD1 covers 10 bases. The CDR3 is 14 amino acids. V lost 4 bases to trimming and J lost 7 bases; unmatched junction nucleotides: 4. Germline lookup yields CDR1 SGHNT and CDR2 YYREEE (reference sequence). CDR3: CASSRTGGSEKLFF. CDR3 coding DNA: TGTGCCAGCAGCCGGACAGGGGGTAGTGAAAAACTGTTTTTT. The full variable domain, rest sourced from reference TRBV5-4 and TRBJ1-4, is ETGVTQSPTHLIKTRGQQVTLRCSSQSGHNTVSWYQQALGQGPQFIFQYYREEENGRGNFPPRFSGLQFPNYSSELNVNALELDDSALYLCASSRTGGSEKLFFGSGTQLSVL.

Comment on this clone: Other DNA sequences in this specimen translate into the identical CDR3. Here the CDR3 reads CASSLEGLNTGELFF. The CDR3 DNA reads TGCGCCAGCAGCTTGGAGGGCCTTAACACCGGGGAGCTGTTTTTT. The V and J genes are TRBV5-1 and TRBJ2-2; D unclear. The CDR3 sequence is 15 residues long. The germline gives CDR1 SGHRS, CDR2 YFSETQ. V lost 0 bases to trimming and J lost 2 bases, with 8 bases between them.

The chain recombines TRBV27 with TRBJ1-2; D is unclear. This CDR3 comprises 13 residues. V was pared by 3 bases and J by 6 bases, with 11 bases between. Germline values: CDR1 MNHEY, CDR2 SMNVEV (reference sequence). The CDR3 here is CASSLPGLHGYTF. The CDR3 bases are TGTGCCAGCAGTTTGCCCGGACTTCATGGCTACACCTTC.

CDR3 residues: CASSEVLGLRETQYF. In DNA form, the CDR3 reads TGTGCCAGCAGTGAAGTCCTGGGTCTCAGGGAGACCCAGTACTTC. V is TRBV2 and J is TRBJ2-5; unclear D gene. The V and J ends lost 1 base and 5 bases respectively, with 14 bases between them. The germline V gene encodes CDR1 SNHLY and CDR2 FYNNEI. The CDR3 covers 15 residues.

V gene TRBV5-5 combines with J gene TRBJ1-4; D gene uncertain. CDR1 and CDR2 (germline): SGHKS, YYEKEE (reference sequence). The CDR3 is made up of 14 amino acids. V lost 4 bases, J lost 7 bases, and 14 bases lay in between. CDR3 in DNA: TGTGCCAGCAGCACCGCGGGCCAGGTTGAAAAACTGTTTTTT. Residues: CASSTAGQVEKLFF.

A few counts support this clone. The chain combines TRBV9 with TRBJ1-1; possibly TRBD1 for D (5 bases). CDR1 and CDR2 from the germline V gene are SGDLS and YYNGEE. With 4 bases removed from V and 6 bases from J, the gap between germline ends came to 13 bases. The CDR3 covers 13 residues. CDR3 nucleotide sequence: TGTGCCAGCAGCAGCTCCGGGGCGCCTGAAGCTTTCTTT. Protein: CASSSSGAPEAFF.

The sample holds one count of this clone. This chain links TRBV6-6 with TRBJ1-1; D remains unclear. CDR3 length equals 13 residues. The germline gives CDR1 MNHNY, CDR2 SVGAGI (reference sequence). With 0 bases removed from V and 11 bases from J, the gap between germline ends came to 13 bases. CDR3 nucleotides: TGTGCCAGCAGTTACTCGAGGAGTGCAGTTGCTTTCTTT. Protein: CASSYSRSAVAFF.

The V gene is TRBV7-9, the J gene TRBJ1-4, with TRBD1 matching 7 bases. This CDR3 region has 17 residues. With V trimmed by 5 bases and J by 7 bases, 16 bases remained unmatched. CDR1 is SEHNR and CDR2 is FQNEAQ in the germline V gene (reference sequence). CDR3 sequence (DNA): TGTGCCAGCAGCCGCCAGACAGGGCGAGTCGGTAGTGAAAAACTGTTTTTT. Translated, it gives CASSRQTGRVGSEKLFF. Full variable domain (remainder filled in from reference TRBV7-9 and TRBJ1-4): DTGVSQNPRHKITKRGQNVTFRCDPISEHNRLYWYRQTLGQGPEFLTYFQNEAQLEKSRLLSDRFSAERPKGSFSTLEIQRTEQGDSAMYLCASSRQTGRVGSEKLFFGSGTQLSVL.

The J gene is TRBJ1-1, the V gene TRBV6-5, with D possibly being TRBD1 (5 bases). V shed 0 bases and J shed 4 bases, with 12 bases lying between them. There are 15 residues in the CDR3. Germline CDR1 MNHEY, CDR2 SVGAGI. The CDR3 nucleotides are TGTGCCAGCAGTTACTCGACCAGGGAAAGCACTGAAGCTTTCTTT. Residues: CASSYSTRESTEAFF.

The genes are TRBV5-1 and TRBJ1-2; a weak D match, TRBD1 (5 bases). Trimming removed 1 base at V and 4 bases at J, with 14 bases between. The CDR3 runs 15 residues. Germline CDR1 and CDR2: SGHRS and YFSETQ. The CDR3, as DNA: TGCGCCAGCAGCTTGATCGCAGGGCCCCTCTATGGCTACACCTTC. Protein sequence: CASSLIAGPLYGYTF.

The chain links TRBV4-1 to TRBJ1-1, with D tentatively TRBD1 (6 bases). The CDR3 contains 14 residues. Germline V CDR1 and CDR2: MGHRA, YSYEKL. With 6 bases removed from V and 0 bases from J, the gap between germline ends came to 11 bases. The CDR3: CASRGGQLNTEAFF. As DNA, the CDR3 is TGCGCCAGCAGAGGCGGACAGCTGAACACTGAAGCTTTCTTT.

The rearrangement uses TRBV6-5 and TRBJ1-1; D gene ambiguous. Between the trimmed V and J ends, which lost 6 bases and 4 bases, there was a span of 18 bases. CDR3 size: 15 residues. The germline CDR1 and CDR2 sequences are MNHEY and SVGAGI. The CDR3 spells CASRPSGATSTEAFF. CDR3 sequence (DNA): TGTGCCAGCAGGCCTTCGGGTGCGACGAGCACTGAAGCTTTCTTT.

This chain links TRBV5-1 with TRBJ2-6, with D tentatively TRBD1 or TRBD2 (6 bases each). This CDR3 has 19 residues. Trimming took off 1 base at V and 0 bases at J, with 17 bases between the two ends. The V gene's germline CDR1 is SGHRS and CDR2 YFSETQ. CDR3 residues: CASSLWGAGAGSGANVLTF. DNA of the CDR3: TGCGCCAGCAGCTTGTGGGGGGCAGGGGCCGGCTCTGGGGCCAACGTCCTGACTTTC.

This chain connects TRBV6-5 to TRBJ1-1; D remains ambiguous. Trimming pared 5 bases from V and 3 bases from J, leaving 13 bases between. The CDR3 has 14 residues. Per the germline V gene, CDR1 is MNHEY and CDR2 is SVGAGI. The CDR3 reads CASSPYSRHTEAFF. CDR3 in DNA: TGTGCCAGCAGTCCGTACAGTCGTCACACTGAAGCTTTCTTT.

The chain combines TRBV7-9 with TRBJ1-1, with D perhaps matching TRBD1 (5 bases). The V and J ends lost 5 bases and 2 bases respectively, with 12 bases between them. Germline lookup yields CDR1 SEHNR and CDR2 FQNEAQ (reference sequence). This CDR3 is 14 amino acids long. In DNA, the CDR3 is TGTGCCAGCAGCCCCCGACAGCCAAACACTGAAGCTTTCTTT. It specifies CASSPRQPNTEAFF. Using reference TRBV7-9 and TRBJ1-1 for the parts outside the CDR3, the full variable domain is DTGVSQNPRHKITKRGQNVTFRCDPISEHNRLYWYRQTLGQGPEFLTYFQNEAQLEKSRLLSDRFSAERPKGSFSTLEIQRTEQGDSAMYLCASSPRQPNTEAFFGQGTRLTVV.

J is TRBJ1-1 and V is TRBV2, with D possibly matching TRBD1 (6 bases). The V gene lost 4 bases and the J gene lost 1 base, with 10 bases spanning the gap. Germline CDR1 and CDR2: SNHLY and FYNNEI. This CDR3 contains 14 residues. CDR3 in DNA: TGTGCCAGCAGTGGGACAGAGCCGAACACTGAAGCTTTCTTT. Translated, it gives CASSGTEPNTEAFF.

The genes are TRBV7-9 and TRBJ2-5; 10 bases agree with TRBD2. The germline gives CDR1 SEHNR, CDR2 FQNEAQ (reference sequence). Losses at the gene ends were 5 bases for V and 2 bases for J; bases not matched to a gene: 14. There are 18 residues in the CDR3. The CDR3 DNA sequence: TGTGCCAGCAGCCGTGGGGTCTTAGCGGGGGGCCGACAAGAGACCCAGTACTTC. It specifies CASSRGVLAGGRQETQYF.

The chain is built from TRBV6-6 and TRBJ2-5, with 8 bases lining up with TRBD1. V lost 6 bases, J lost 9 bases, and 6 bases stayed unmatched. This CDR3 has 12 amino acids. Germline-derived CDR1 and CDR2 are MNHNY and SVGAGI (reference sequence). As DNA, the CDR3 is TGTGCCAGCAGCCCGGGACAGGTCGCCCAGTACTTC. Translation gives CASSPGQVAQYF.

The rearrangement joins TRBV4-2 to TRBJ1-1; 7 positions match TRBD1. V trimming: 1 base; J trimming: 3 bases; junction bases outside the gene matches: 2. The CDR3 runs to 14 residues. In germline, CDR1 is LGHNA, CDR2 YNFKEQ. The CDR3 DNA is TGTGCCAGCAGCCAAGGAGGGGGCCACACTGAAGCTTTCTTT. Protein: CASSQGGGHTEAFF.

The chain is built from TRBV6-5 and TRBJ1-6, with D possibly TRBD1 on 6 matching bases. The CDR3 contains 15 residues. Germline CDR1 and CDR2: MNHEY and SVGAGI. Deletions cut 7 bases from V and 6 bases from J, with 16 bases between. CDR3 loop: CASKIEGVSNSPLHF. DNA of the CDR3: TGTGCCAGCAAGATTGAGGGGGTTAGTAATTCACCCCTCCACTTT.

Worth noting for this clone: This CDR3 is also generated by other DNA sequences in the sample. V gene TRBV29-1 combines with J gene TRBJ1-1; D remains unclear. The germline gives CDR1 SQVTM, CDR2 ANQGSEA. The CDR3 loop spans 13 amino acids. V dropped 4 bases and J dropped 2 bases, with 11 bases sitting between them. This chain's CDR3 is CSVVGQPNTEAFF. CDR3 DNA: TGCAGCGTTGTCGGGCAGCCCAACACTGAAGCTTTCTTT.

The rearrangement joins TRBV2 to TRBJ1-5; D is perhaps TRBD1 (5 bases). The CDR3 runs 13 residues. Germline CDR1 and CDR2: SNHLY and FYNNEI. V lost 8 bases and J 4 bases, leaving 12 bases between the germline ends. In nucleotides, the CDR3 is TGTGCCAGCGGTAAGGGACCGAATCAGCCCCAGCATTTT. Encoded protein: CASGKGPNQPQHF.